This T cell receptor beta chain came from a study of CD8 T cells in Susac syndrome (dated by TCRdb to between 2017 and 2020). For the wider study: Repertoire sequencing was used to test whether CD8+ T cell activation and differentiation in Susac syndrome was antigen driven.

Peripheral blood CD8+ and CD4+ T cells from healthy donors, Susac syndrome patients and multiple sclerosis patients were profiled using high-throughput TCR beta sequencing. Treatment-naive patients with stable or active relapsing-remitting disease fulfilling revised McDonald criteria were used as multiple sclerosis controls. Bulk CD8+ and CD4+ T cells were purified by magnetic negative isolation, while CD8+ TEMRA cells were enriched using FACS. Blood was collected in EDTA tubes and processed within 24 hours, with PBMCs isolated through density gradient centrifugation. PBMCs intended for TCR sequencing were cryopreserved in liquid nitrogen and were subsequently thawed in a 37 degrees C water bath. The sorted or isolated CD4+, CD8+ and CD8+ TEMRA cells reached a purity of at least 90%. In regard to this clonotype: Its antigen is currently not known. Base qualities are not recorded, but no much larger clone differs from it by a single base.

Points the paper makes about the study in general: The TCR sequencing and HLA analysis was acknowledged to have included a relatively small number of individuals.

RNA was extracted using the RNeasy kit, and roughly 0.45 to 1 microgram was reverse transcribed with random hexamers. The immunoSEQ multiplex PCR assay, covering 54 Vbeta and 13 Jbeta segments, was used to amplify TCR beta CDR3 regions. To correct PCR amplification bias, a synthetic template baseline was used for both primer optimization and computational correction. Processing in the source paper ran as follows. Reads were annotated to V, D and J genes according to IMGT and were analyzed with immunoSEQ Analyzer, with only productive sequences retained. Clonality was calculated as one minus the Shannon entropy normalized by log2 of the number of productive unique sequences. For each patient and control, public and private clones were evaluated among the 100 most prevalent clones. Clones were defined as Susac-specific if absent from the healthy and MS cohorts, from 1052 published viral clones and from other ImmuneACCESS disease sequences. Through fastp at Q25 and MiXCR, TCRdb rebuilt clones from the public reads, retaining in-frame beta chains. Every distinct CDR3 protein forms one entry, paired with its most common genes and DNA. The V and J calls and clone size come from TCRdb's table, not from the authors' own analysis. The table for this sample lists around 130,000 distinct CDR3 sequences; around 95% of them were counted only once. About 0.11% of the sample belongs to the ten largest clones.

V loses 7 bases of germline sequence and J loses 2 bases, and the interval between the two ends is 12 bases. The CDR3 contains 15 residues, cysteine and phenylalanine counted. Only the CDR3 DNA stays, 45 bases, in frame from base 1. From a lookup of the germline V gene (reference sequence), CDR1 and CDR2 are MNHEY and SMNVEV. The receptor's source is a human donor with multiple sclerosis. Sequenced input: CD4+ T cells from PBMCs. The V gene is TRBV27 and the J gene is TRBJ2-6, and the D gene may be TRBD2, 5 bases matching. The CDR3 region has the sequence CASTAYSAGANVLTF. The bases read TGTGCCAGCACCGCCTATAGCGCTGGGGCCAACGTCCTGACTTTC.